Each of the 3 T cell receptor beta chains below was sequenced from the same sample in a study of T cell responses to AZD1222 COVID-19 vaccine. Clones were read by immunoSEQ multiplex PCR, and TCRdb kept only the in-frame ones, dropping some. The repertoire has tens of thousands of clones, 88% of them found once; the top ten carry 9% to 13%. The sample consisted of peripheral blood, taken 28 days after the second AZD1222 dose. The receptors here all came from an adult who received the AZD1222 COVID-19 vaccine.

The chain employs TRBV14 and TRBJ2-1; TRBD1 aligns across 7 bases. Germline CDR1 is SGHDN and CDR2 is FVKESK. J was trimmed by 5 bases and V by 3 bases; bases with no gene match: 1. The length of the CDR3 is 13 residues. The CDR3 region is CASSQGQNNEQFF. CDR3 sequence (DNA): TGTGCCAGCAGCCAGGGACAGAACAATGAGCAGTTCTTC.

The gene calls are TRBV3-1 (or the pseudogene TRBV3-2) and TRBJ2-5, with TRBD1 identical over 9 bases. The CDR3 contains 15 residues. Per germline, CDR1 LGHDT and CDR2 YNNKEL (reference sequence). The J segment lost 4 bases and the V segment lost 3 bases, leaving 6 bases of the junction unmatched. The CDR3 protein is CASSHSGQGRETQYF. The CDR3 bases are TGTGCCAGCAGCCATTCGGGACAGGGAAGAGAGACCCAGTACTTC.

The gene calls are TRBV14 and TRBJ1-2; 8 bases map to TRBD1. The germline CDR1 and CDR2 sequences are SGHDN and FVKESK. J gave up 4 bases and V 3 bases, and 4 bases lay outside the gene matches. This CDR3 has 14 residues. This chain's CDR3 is CASSHQGAGYGYTF. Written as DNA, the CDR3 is TGTGCCAGCAGCCATCAGGGGGCTGGCTATGGCTACACCTTC.